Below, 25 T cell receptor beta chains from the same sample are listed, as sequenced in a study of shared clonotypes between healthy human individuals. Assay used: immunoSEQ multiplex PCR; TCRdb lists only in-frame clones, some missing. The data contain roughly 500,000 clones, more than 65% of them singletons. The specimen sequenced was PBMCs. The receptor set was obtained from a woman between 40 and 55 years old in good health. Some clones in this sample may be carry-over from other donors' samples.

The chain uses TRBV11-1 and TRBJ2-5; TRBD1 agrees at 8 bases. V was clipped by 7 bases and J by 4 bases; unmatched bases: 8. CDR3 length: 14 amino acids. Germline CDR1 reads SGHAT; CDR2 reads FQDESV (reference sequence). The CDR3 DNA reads TGTGCCAGCACCTTCGGACAGGGAGGAGAGACCCAGTACTTC. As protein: CASTFGQGGETQYF. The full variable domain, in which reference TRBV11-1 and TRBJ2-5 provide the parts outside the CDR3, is EAEVAQSPRYKITEKSQAVAFWCDPISGHATLYWYRQILGQGPELLVQFQDESVVDDSQLPKDRFSAERLKGVDSTLKIQPAELGDSAMYLCASTFGQGGETQYFGPGTRLLVL.

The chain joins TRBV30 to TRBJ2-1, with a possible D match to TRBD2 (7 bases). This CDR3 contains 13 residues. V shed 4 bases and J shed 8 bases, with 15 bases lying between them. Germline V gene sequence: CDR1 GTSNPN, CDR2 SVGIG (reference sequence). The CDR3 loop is CAWNLRGADEQFF. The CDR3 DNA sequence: TGTGCCTGGAATTTACGGGGGGCCGATGAGCAGTTCTTC.

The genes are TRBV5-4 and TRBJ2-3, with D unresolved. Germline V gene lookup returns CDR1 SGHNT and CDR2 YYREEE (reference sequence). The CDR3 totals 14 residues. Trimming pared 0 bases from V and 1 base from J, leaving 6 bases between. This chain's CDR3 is CASSLAPGTDTQYF. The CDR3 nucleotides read TGTGCCAGCAGCTTGGCTCCTGGCACAGATACGCAGTATTTT.

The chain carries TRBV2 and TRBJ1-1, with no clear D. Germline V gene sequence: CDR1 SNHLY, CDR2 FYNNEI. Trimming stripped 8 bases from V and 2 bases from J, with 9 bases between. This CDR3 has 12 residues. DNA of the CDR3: TGTGCCAGCCGGGAACAAAACACTGAAGCTTTCTTT. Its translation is CASREQNTEAFF.

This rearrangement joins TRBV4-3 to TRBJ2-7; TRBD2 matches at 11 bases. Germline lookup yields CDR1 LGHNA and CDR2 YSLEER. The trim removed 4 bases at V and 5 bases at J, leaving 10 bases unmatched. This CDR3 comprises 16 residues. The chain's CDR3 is CASSPRLAGLLDEQYF. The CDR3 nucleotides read TGCGCCAGCAGCCCCCGACTAGCGGGACTGTTGGACGAGCAGTACTTC.

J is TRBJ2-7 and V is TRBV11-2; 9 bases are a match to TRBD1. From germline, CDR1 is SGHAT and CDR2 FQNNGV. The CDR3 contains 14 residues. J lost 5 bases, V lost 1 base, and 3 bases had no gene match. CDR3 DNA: TGTGCCAGCAGCTTAGCAGGACAGGGGCACGAGCAGTACTTC. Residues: CASSLAGQGHEQYF.

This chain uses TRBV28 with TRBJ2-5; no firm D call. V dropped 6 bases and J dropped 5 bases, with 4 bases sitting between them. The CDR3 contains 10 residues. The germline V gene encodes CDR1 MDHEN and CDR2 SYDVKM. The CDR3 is CASRAETQYF. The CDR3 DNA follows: TGTGCCAGCAGGGCTGAGACCCAGTACTTC.

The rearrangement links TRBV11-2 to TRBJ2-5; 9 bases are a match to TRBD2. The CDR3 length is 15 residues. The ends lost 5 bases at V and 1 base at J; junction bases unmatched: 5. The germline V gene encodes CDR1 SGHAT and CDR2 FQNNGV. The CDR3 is CASSQTSGPQETQYF. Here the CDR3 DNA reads TGTGCCAGCAGCCAGACTAGCGGACCCCAAGAGACCCAGTACTTC. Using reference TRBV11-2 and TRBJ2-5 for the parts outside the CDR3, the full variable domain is EAGVAQSPRYKIIEKRQSVAFWCNPISGHATLYWYQQILGQGPKLLIQFQNNGVVDDSQLPKDRFSAERLKGVDSTLKIQPAKLEDSAVYLCASSQTSGPQETQYFGPGTRLLVL.

The CDR3 reads CASNAGQHTMNTEAFF. CDR3 coding DNA: TGTGCCAGCAATGCTGGACAGCACACCATGAACACTGAAGCTTTCTTT. The rearrangement uses TRBV2 and TRBJ1-1; TRBD1 is a possible D gene (6 bases). V gave up 7 bases and J gave up 0 bases, with 18 bases separating them. CDR1 is SNHLY and CDR2 is FYNNEI in the germline V gene. CDR3 length equals 16 residues.

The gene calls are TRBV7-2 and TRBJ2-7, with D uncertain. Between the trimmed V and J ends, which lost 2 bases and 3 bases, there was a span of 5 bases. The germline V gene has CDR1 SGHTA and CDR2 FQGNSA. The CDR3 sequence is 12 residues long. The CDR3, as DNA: TGTGCCAGCAGCTTATCTGGCTACGAGCAGTACTTC. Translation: CASSLSGYEQYF.

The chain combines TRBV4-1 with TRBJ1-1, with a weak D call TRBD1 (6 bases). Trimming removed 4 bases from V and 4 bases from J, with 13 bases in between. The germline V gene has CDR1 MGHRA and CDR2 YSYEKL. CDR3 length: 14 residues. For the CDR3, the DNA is TGCGCCAGCAGCCCCGGACGGGGGGCCACTGAAGCTTTCTTT. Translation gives CASSPGRGATEAFF.

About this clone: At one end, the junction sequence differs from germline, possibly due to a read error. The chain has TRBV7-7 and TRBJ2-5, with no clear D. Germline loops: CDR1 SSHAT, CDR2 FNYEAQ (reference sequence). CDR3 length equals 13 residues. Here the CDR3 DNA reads TGTGCTAGCAGCTTTATACCCCAAGAGACCCAGTACTTC. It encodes CASSFIPQETQYF.

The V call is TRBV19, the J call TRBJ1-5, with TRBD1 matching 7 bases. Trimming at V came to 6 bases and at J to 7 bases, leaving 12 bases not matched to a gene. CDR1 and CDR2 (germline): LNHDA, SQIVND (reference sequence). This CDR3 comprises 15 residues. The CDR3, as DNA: TGTGCCAGTAGGGCCCTCGACAGGGCGTACCAGCCCCAGCATTTT. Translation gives CASRALDRAYQPQHF.

This CDR3 reads CASEFIVTSGRVYEQYF. The CDR3 nucleotides read TGTGCCAGCGAGTTTATCGTTACTAGCGGGAGGGTCTACGAGCAGTACTTC. The rearrangement links TRBV27 to TRBJ2-7; TRBD2 agrees at 13 bases. Germline CDR1 reads MNHEY; CDR2 reads SMNVEV (reference sequence). This CDR3 has 17 amino acids. Trimming at V came to 8 bases and at J to 3 bases, leaving 13 bases not matched to a gene.

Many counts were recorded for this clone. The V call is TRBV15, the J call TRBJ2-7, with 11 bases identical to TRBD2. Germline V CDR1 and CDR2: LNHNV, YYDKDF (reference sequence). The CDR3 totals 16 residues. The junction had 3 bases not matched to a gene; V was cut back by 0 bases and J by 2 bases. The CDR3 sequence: CATSREGLADTYEQYF. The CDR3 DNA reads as TGTGCCACCAGCAGAGAGGGACTAGCGGACACCTACGAGCAGTACTTC.

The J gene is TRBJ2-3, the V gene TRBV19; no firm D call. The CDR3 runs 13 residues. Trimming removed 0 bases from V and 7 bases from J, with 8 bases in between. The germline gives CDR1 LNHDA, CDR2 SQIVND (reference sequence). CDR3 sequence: CASSIDHRNTQYF. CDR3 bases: TGTGCCAGTAGTATAGATCACCGGAATACGCAGTATTTT. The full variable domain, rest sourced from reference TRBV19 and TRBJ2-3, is DGGITQSPKYLFRKEGQNVTLSCEQNLNHDAMYWYRQDPGQGLRLIYYSQIVNDFQKGDIAEGYSVSREKKESFPLTVTSAQKNPTAFYLCASSIDHRNTQYFGPGTRLTVL.

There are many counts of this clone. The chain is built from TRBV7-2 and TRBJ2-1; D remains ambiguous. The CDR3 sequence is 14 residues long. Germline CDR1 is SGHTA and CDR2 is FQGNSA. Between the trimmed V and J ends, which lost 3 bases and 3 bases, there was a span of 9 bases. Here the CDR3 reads CASSFSTHYNEQFF. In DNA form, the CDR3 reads TGTGCCAGCAGCTTTTCGACACACTACAATGAGCAGTTCTTC.

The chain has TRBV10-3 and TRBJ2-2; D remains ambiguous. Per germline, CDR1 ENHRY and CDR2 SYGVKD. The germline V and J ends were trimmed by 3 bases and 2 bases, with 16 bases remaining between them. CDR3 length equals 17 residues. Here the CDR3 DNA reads TGTGCCATCAGTGAAGGCAGAAAAGAACCCAACACCGGGGAGCTGTTTTTT. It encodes CAISEGRKEPNTGELFF.

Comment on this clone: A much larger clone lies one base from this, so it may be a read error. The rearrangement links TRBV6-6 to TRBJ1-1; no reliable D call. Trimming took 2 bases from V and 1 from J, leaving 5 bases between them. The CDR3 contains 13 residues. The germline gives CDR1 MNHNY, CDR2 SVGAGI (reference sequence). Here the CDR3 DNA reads TGTGCCAGCAGTTACGAGGCGAACACTGAAGCTTTCTTT. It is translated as CASSYEANTEAFF.

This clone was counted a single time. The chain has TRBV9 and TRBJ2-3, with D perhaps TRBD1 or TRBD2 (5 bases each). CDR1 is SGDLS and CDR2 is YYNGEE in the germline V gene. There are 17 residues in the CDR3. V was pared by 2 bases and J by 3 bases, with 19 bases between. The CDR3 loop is CASSVSMEDIRTDTQYF. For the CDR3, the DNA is TGTGCCAGCAGCGTTTCTATGGAGGACATAAGGACAGATACGCAGTATTTT.

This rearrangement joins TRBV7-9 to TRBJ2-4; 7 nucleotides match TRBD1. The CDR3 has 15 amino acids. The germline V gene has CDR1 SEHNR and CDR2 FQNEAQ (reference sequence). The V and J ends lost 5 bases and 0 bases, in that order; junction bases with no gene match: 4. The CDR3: CASSPQGLAKNIQYF. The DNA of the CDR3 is TGTGCCAGCAGCCCACAGGGGTTAGCCAAAAACATTCAGTACTTC.

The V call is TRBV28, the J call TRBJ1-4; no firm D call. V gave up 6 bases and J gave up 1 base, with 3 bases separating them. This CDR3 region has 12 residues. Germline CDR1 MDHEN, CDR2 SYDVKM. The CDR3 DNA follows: TGTGCCAGCAGGGTAACTAATGAAAAACTGTTTTTT. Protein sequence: CASRVTNEKLFF. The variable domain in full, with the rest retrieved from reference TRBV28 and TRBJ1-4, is DVKVTQSSRYLVKRTGEKVFLECVQDMDHENMFWYRQDPGLGLRLIYFSYDVKMKEKGDIPEGYSVSREKKERFSLILESASTNQTSMYLCASRVTNEKLFFGSGTQLSVL.

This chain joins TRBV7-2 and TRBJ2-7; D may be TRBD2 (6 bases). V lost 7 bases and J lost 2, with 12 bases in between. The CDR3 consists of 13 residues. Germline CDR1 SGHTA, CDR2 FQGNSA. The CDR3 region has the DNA TGTGCCAGCAACCCGGGACTCCCCTACGAGCAGTACTTC. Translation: CASNPGLPYEQYF.

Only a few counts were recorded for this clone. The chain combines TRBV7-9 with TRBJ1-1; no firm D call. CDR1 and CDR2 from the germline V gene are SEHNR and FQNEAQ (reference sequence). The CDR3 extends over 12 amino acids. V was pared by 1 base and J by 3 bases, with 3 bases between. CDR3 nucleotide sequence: TGTGCCAGCAGCTTAGTGGACACTGAAGCTTTCTTT. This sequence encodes CASSLVDTEAFF.

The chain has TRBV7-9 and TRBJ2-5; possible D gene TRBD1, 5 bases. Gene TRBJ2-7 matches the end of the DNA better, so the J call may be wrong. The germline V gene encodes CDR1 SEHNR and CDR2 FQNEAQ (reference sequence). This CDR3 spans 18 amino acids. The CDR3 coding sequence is TGTGCCAGCAGCTTACCTCCCGCGGCAGGGCCCCACTCCTACGAGCAGTACTTC. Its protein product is CASSLPPAAGPHSYEQYF.